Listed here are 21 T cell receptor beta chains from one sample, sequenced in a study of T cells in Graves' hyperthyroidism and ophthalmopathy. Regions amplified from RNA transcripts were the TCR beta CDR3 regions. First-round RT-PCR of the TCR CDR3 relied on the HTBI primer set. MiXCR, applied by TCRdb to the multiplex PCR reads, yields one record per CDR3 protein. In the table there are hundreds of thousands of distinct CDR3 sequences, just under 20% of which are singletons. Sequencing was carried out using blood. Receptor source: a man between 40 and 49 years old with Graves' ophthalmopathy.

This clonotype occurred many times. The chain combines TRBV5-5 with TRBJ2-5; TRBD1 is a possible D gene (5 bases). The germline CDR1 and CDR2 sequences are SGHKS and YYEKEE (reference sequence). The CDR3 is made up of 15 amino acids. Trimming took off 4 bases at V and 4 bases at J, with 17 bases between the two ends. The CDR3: CASSRRRVYGETQYF. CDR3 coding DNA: TGTGCCAGCAGCCGCCGCAGGGTGTATGGAGAGACCCAGTACTTC.

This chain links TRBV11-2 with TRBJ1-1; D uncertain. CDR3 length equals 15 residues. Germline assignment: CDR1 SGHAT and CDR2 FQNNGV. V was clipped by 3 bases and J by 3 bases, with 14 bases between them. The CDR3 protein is CASSLEAGRHTEAFF. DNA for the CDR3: TGTGCCAGCAGCTTGGAGGCGGGGAGGCACACTGAAGCTTTCTTT.

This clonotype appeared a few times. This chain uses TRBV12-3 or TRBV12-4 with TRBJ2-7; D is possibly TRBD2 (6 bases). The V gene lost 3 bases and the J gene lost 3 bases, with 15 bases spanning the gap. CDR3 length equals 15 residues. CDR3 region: CASSFTVGGFYEQYF. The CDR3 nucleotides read TGTGCCAGCAGTTTTACAGTCGGGGGTTTCTACGAGCAGTACTTC.

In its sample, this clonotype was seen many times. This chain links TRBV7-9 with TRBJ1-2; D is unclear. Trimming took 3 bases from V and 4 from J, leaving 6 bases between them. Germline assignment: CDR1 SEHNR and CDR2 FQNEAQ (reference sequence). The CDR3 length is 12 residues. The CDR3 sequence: CASSLSGYGYTF. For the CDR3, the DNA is TGTGCCAGCAGCTTGTCGGGCTATGGCTACACCTTC.

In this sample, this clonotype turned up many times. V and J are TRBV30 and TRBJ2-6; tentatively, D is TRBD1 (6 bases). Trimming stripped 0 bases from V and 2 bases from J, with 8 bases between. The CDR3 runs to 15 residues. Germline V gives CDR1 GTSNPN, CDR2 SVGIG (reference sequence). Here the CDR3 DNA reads TGTGCCTGGAGTGTCGAGGGGGCTGGGGCCAACGTCCTGACTTTC. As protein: CAWSVEGAGANVLTF.

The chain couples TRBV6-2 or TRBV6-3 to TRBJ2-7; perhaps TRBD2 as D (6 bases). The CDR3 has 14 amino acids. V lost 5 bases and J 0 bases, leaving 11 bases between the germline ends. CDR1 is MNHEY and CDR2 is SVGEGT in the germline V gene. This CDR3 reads CASSVLANSYEQYF. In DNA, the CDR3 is TGTGCCAGCAGTGTACTAGCAAACTCCTACGAGCAGTACTTC.

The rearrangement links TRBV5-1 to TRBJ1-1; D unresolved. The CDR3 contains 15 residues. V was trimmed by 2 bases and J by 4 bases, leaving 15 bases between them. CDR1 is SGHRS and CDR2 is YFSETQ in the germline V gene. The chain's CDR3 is CASSFGPIAGTEAFF. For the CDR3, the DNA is TGCGCCAGCAGCTTCGGCCCTATAGCCGGCACTGAAGCTTTCTTT.

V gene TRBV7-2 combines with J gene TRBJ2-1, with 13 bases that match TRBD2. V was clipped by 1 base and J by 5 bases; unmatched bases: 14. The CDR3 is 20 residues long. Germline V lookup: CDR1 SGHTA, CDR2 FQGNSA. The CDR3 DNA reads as TGTGCCAGCAGCTTAGACATCGGACTAGCGGGAGCCCCCCTAGACAATGAGCAGTTCTTC. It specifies CASSLDIGLAGAPLDNEQFF. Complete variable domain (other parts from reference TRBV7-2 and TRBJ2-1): GAGVSQSPSNKVTEKGKDVELRCDPISGHTALYWYRQSLGQGLEFLIYFQGNSAPDKSGLPSDRFSAERTGGSVSTLTIQRTQQEDSAVYLCASSLDIGLAGAPLDNEQFFGPGTRLTVL.

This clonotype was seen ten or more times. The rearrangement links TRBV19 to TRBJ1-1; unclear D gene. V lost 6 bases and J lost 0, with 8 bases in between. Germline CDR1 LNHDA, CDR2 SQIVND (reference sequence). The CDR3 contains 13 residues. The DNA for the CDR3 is TGTGCCAGTAGACAGACGATGAACACTGAAGCTTTCTTT. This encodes CASRQTMNTEAFF.

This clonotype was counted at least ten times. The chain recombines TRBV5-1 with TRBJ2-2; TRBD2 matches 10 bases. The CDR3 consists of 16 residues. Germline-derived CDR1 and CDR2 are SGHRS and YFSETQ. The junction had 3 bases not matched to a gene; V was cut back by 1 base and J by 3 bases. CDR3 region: CASSLTGTSDTGELFF. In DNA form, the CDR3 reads TGCGCCAGCAGCTTGACCGGGACTAGCGACACCGGGGAGCTGTTTTTT.

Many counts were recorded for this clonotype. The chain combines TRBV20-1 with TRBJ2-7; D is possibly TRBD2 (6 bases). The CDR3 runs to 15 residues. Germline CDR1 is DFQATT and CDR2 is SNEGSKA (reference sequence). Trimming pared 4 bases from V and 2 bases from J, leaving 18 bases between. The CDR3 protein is CSATGVGSRTYEQYF. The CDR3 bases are TGCAGTGCTACGGGAGTCGGCAGCCGAACCTACGAGCAGTACTTC.

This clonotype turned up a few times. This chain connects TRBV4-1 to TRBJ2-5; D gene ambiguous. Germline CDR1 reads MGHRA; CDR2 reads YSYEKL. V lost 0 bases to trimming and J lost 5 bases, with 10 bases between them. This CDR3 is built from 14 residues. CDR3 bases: TGCGCCAGCAGCCAAGATAGGATAGTCGAGACCCAGTACTTC. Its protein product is CASSQDRIVETQYF.

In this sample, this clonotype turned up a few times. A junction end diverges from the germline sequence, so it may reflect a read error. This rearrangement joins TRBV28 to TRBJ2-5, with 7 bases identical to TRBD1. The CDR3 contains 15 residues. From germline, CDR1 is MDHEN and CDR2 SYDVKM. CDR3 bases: TGTGCCAGCAGTCATGGGACAGTCGGGCCAGAGGCCCAGTACTTC. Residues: CASSHGTVGPEAQYF.

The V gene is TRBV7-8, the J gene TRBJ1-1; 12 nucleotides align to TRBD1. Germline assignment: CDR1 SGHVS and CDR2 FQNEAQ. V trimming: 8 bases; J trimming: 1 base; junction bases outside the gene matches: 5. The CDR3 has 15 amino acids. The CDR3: CASVGTGGPNTEAFF. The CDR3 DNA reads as TGTGCCAGCGTAGGGACAGGGGGCCCGAACACTGAAGCTTTCTTT.

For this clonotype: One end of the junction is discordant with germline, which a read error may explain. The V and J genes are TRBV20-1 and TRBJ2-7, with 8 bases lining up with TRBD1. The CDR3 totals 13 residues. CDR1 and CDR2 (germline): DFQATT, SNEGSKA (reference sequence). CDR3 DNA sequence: TGCGGTGCTAGAGGGACAGGCCTCTACGAGCAGTACTTC. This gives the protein CGARGTGLYEQYF.

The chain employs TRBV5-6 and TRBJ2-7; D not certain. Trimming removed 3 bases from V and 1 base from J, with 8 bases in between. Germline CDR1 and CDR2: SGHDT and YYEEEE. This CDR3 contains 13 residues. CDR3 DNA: TGTGCCAGCAGCTGGGCTGTTTCCTACGAGCAGTACTTC. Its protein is CASSWAVSYEQYF.

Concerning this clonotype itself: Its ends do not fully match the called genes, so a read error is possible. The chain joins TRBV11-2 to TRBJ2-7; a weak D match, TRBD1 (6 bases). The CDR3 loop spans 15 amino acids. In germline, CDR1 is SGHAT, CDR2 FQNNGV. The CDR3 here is CASSLPRDNSYGQYF. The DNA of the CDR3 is TGTGCCAGCAGCTTACCCCGGGACAACTCCTACGGGCAGTACTTC.

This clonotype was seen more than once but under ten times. The CDR3 spells CAWRGGSAGGETQYF. CDR3 in DNA: TGTGCCTGGCGCGGGGGGAGTGCGGGAGGGGAGACCCAGTACTTC. The rearrangement links TRBV30 to TRBJ2-5, with TRBD2 identical over 9 bases. Germline V CDR1 and CDR2: GTSNPN, SVGIG (reference sequence). The CDR3 covers 15 residues. Trimming cost V 5 bases and J 5 bases; bases outside gene matches: 12.

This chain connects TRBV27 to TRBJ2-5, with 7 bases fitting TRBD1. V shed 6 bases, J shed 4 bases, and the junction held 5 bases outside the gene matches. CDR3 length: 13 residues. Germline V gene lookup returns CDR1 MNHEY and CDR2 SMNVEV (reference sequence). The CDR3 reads CASRTGLGETQYF. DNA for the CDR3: TGTGCCAGCAGGACAGGGTTGGGAGAGACCCAGTACTTC.

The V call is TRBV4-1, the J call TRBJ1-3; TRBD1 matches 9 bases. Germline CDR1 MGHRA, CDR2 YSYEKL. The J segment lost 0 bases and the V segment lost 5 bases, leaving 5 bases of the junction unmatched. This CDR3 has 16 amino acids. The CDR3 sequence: CASSSGQGNSGNTIYF. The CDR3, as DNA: TGCGCCAGCAGCTCGGGACAGGGAAACTCTGGAAACACCATATATTTT.

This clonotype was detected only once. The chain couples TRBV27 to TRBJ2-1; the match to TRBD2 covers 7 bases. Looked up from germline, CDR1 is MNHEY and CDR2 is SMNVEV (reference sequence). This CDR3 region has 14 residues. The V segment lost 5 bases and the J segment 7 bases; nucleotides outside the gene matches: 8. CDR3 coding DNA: TGTGCCAGCAGTGGGGAGGGACCTTTGAATGAGCAGTTCTTC. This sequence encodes CASSGEGPLNEQFF.